Here is one TCR beta chain with its context. Original data processing: The assay estimated nucleated cells by amplifying reference gene primers. Here immunoSEQ multiplex PCR was the method, and the copy in TCRdb shows in-frame clones only, minus some. Clonal size and the V and J genes are those of that table, whereas D and trimming came from the DNA. The sample lists 270,000 or so clones; 90% were seen once. The data derive from a study of blood T cell repertoires in COVID-19. Whole-study context: Both acute and convalescent COVID-19 samples were obtained from the United States, Italy and Spain. The analysed material was cDNA or gDNA that came from T cells, B-cell-depleted T cells, or PBMCs.

A Seattle source enrolled patients during active infection and followed them longitudinally. Germline trimming cut 7 bases from V and 0 bases from J; bases unmatched to any gene: 4. The germline V gene encodes CDR1 LGHDT and CDR2 YNNKEL (reference sequence). The CDR3 covers 15 residues. The sequence derives from a woman between 55 and 75 years old with COVID-19, enrolled during active disease. J is TRBJ2-3 and V is TRBV3-1 (or the pseudogene TRBV3-2), with TRBD2 matching 10 bases. Sample: peripheral blood. This CDR3 is CASNKLAGSTDTQYF. The DNA of the CDR3 is TGTGCCAGCAACAAACTAGCGGGGAGCACAGATACGCAGTATTTT.